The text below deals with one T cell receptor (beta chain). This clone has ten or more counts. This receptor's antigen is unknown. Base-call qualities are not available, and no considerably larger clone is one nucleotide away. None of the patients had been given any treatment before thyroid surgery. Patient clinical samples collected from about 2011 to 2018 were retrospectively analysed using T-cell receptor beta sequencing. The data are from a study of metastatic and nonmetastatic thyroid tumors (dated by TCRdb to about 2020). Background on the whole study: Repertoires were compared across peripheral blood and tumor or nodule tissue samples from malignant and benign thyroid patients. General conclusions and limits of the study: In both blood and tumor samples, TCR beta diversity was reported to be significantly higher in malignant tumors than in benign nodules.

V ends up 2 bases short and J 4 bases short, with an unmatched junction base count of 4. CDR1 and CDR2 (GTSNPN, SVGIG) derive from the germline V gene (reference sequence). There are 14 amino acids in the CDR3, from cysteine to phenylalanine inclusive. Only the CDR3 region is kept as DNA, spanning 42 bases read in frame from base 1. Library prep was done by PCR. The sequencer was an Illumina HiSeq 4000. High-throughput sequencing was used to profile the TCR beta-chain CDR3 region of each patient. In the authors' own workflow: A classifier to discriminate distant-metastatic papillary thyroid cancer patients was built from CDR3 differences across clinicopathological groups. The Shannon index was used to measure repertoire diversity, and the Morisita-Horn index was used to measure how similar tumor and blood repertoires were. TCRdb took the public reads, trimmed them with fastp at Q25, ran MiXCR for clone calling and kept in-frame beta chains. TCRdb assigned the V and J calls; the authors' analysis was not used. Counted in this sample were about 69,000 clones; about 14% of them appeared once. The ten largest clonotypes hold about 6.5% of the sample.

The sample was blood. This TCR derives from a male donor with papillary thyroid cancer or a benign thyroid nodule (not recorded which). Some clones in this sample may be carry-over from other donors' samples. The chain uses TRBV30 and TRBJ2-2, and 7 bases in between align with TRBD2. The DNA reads TGTGCCTGGAGTAAACGGGGGGTCACCGGGGAGCTGTTTTTT. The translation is CAWSKRGVTGELFF.